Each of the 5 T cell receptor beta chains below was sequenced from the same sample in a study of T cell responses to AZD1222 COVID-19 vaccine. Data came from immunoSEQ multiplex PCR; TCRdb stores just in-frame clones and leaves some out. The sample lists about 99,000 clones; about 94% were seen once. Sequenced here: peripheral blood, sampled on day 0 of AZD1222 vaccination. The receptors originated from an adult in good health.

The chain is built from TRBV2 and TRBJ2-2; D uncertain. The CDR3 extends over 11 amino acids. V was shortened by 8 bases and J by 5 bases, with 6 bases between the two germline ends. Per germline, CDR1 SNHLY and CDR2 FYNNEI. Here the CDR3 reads CASASTGELFF. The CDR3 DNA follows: TGTGCCAGCGCTAGTACCGGGGAGCTGTTTTTT.

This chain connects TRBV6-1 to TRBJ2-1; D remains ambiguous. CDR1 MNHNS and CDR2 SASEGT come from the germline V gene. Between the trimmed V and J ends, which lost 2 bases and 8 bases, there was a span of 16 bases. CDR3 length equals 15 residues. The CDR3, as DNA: TGTGCCAGCAGTGAAAGTAGCTACAACCTACATGAGCAGTTCTTC. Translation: CASSESSYNLHEQFF.

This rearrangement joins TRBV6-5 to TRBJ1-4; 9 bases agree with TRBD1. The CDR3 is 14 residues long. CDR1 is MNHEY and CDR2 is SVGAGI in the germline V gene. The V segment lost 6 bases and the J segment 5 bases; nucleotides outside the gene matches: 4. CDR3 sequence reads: CASRDGTGNEKLFF. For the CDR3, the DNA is TGTGCCAGCAGAGACGGGACAGGGAATGAAAAACTGTTTTTT.

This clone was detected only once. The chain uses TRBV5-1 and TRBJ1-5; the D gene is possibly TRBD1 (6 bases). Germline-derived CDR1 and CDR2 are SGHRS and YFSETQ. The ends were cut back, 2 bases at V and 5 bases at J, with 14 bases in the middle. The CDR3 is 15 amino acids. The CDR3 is CASSLSGGQDQPQHF. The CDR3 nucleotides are TGCGCCAGCAGCTTATCGGGGGGCCAGGATCAGCCCCAGCATTTT.

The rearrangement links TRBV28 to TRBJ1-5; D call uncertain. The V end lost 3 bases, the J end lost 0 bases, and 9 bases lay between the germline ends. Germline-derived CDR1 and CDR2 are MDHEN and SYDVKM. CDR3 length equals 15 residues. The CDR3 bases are TGTGCCAGCAGTTTTGACCCTTATAGCAATCAGCCCCAGCATTTT. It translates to CASSFDPYSNQPQHF.